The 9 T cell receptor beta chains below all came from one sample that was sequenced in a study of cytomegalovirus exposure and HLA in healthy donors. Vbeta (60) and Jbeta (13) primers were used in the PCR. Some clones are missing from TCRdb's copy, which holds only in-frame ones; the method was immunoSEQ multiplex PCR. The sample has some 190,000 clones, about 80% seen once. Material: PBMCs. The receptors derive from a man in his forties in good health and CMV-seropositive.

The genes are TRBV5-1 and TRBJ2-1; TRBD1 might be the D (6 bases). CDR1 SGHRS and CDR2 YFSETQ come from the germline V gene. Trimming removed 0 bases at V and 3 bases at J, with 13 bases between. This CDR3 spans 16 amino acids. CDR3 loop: CASSLVQGTFYNEQFF. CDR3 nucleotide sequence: TGCGCCAGCAGCTTGGTACAGGGCACATTCTACAATGAGCAGTTCTTC. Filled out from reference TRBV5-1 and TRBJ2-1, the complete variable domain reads KAGVTQTPRYLIKTRGQQVTLSCSPISGHRSVSWYQQTPGQGLQFLFEYFSETQRNKGNFPGRFSGRQFSNSRSEMNVSTLELGDSALYLCASSLVQGTFYNEQFFGPGTRLTVL.

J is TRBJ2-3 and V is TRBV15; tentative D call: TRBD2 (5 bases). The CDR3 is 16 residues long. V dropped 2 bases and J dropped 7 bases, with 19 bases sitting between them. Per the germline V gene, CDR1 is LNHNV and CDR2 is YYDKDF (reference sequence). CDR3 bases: TGTGCCACCAGCAGACCCCAAGGCCTGCCGGGGAATACGCAGTATTTT. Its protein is CATSRPQGLPGNTQYF.

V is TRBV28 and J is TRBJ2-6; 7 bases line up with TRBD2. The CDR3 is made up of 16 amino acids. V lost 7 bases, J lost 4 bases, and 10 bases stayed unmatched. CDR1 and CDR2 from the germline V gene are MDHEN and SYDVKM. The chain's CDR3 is CASTPGGSGGANVLTF. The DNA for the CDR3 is TGTGCCAGCACCCCCGGGGGGTCTGGCGGGGCCAACGTCCTGACTTTC.

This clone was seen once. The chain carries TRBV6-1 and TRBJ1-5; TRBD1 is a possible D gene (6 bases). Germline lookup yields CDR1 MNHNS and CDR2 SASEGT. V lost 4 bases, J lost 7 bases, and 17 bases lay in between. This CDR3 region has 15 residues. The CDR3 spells CASSGRQGPHQPQHF. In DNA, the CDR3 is TGTGCCAGCAGTGGGAGGCAGGGGCCCCACCAGCCCCAGCATTTT.

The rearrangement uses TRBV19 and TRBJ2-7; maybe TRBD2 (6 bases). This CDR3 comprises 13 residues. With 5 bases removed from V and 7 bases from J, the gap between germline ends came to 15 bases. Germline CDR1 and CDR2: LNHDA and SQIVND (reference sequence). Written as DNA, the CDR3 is TGTGCCAGTAGTCCAGGGACTCCCGGGGAGCAGTACTTC. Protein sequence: CASSPGTPGEQYF.

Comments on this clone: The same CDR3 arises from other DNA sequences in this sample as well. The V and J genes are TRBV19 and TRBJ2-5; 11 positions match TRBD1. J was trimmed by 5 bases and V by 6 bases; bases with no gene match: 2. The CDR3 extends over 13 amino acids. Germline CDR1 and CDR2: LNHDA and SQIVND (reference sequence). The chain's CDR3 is CASRDRGRETQYF. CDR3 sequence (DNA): TGTGCCAGTAGGGACAGGGGGCGGGAGACCCAGTACTTC.

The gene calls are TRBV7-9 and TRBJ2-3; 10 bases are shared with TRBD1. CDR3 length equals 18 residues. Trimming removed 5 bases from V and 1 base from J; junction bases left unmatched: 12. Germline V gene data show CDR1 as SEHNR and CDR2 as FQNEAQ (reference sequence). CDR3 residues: CASSTRQGARFGTDTQYF. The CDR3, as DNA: TGTGCCAGCAGCACGCGACAGGGGGCGCGTTTTGGCACAGATACGCAGTATTTT.

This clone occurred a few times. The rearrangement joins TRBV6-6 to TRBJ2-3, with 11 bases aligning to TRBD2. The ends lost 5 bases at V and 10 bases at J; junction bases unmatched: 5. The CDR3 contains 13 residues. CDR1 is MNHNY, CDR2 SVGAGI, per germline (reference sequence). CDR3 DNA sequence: TGTGCCAGCAGTGCACTAGCGGGAGAGGCGCAGTATTTT. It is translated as CASSALAGEAQYF.

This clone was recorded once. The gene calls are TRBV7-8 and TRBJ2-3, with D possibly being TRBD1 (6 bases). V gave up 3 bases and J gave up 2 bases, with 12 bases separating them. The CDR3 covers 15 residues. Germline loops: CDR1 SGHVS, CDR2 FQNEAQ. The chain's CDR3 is CASSLQGTFTDTQYF. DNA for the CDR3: TGTGCCAGCAGCTTGCAGGGGACGTTCACAGATACGCAGTATTTT.